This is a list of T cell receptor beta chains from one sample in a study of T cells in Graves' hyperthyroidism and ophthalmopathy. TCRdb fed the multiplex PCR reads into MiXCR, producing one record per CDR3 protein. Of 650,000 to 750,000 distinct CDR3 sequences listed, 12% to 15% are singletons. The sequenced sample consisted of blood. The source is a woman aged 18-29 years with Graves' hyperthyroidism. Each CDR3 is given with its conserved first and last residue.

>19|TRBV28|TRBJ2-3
CASSLTGVGSSGRPDTQYF
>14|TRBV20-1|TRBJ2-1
CSATRLVGGNEQFF
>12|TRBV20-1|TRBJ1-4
CSATRPEEKLFF
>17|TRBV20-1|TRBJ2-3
CSATGLAGGRLTDTQYF
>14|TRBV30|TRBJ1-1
CAWRGDGRNTEAFF
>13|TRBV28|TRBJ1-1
CASSLLGQREAFF
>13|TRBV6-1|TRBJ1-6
CASGLGPNSPLHF
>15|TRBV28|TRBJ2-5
CASSGTSGGQETQYF
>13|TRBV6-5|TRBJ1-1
CASSYSRATEAFF
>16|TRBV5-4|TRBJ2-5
CASSLPGLAGQETQYF
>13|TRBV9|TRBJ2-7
CASSVGIAGEQYF
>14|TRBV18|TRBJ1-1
CASSFGQGLTEAFF
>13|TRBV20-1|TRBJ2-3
CSAGPTSADTQYF
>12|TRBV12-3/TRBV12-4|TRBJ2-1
CASSLDWGEQFF
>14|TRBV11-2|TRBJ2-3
CASSLDQHGDTQYF
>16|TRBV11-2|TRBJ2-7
CASTVGLAGVDYEQYF
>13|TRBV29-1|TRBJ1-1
CSVRGRMNTEAFF
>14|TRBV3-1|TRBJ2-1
CASSQKGGGGEQFF
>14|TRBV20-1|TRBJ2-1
CSARGGSLHNEQFF
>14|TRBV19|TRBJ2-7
CASRYRDAGYEQYF
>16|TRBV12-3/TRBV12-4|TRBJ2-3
CASSLGGTGGTDTQYF
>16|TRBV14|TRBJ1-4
CASSQVGTDGGEKLFF
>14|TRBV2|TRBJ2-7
CASTVRQDTYEQYF
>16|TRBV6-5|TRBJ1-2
CASSYSGAGPSYGYTF
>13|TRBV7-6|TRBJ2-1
CASSRGTSSEQFF
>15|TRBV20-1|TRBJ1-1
CSARHPVDRGTEAFF
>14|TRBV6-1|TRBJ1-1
CASSERWANTEAFF
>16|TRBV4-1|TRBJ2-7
CASSHWPAGGSYEQYF
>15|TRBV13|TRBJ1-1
CASSFVLGLGTEAFF
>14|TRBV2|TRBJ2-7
CASSEATRIYEQYF
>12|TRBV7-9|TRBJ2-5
CASSLISETQYF
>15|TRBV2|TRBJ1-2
CASRPTGQGNYGYTF
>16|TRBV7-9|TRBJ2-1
CASSLARGTSLNEQFF
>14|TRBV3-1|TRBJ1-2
CASSHRDRADGYTF
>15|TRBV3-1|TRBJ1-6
CASSRTDRPSSPLHF
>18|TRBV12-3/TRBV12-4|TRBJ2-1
CASSLLSLAGAGDNEQFF
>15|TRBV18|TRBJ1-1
CASSPPVYRGTEAFF
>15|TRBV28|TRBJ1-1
CASSLFGISATEAFF
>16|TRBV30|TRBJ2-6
CAFGVGRISGANVLTF
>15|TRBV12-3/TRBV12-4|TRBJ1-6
CASSLGPGGNSPLHF
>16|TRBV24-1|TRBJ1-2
CATSDGGGTADYGYTF
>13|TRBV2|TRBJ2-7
CASSLSHSYEQYF
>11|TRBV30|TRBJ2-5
CAWSVGETQYF
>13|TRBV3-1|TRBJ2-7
CASSQGGDGEQYF
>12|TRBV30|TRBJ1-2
CACQRDPYGYTF